The present TCR beta chain was sequenced within a study of Ad26.COV2.S vaccination and SARS-CoV-2 variants (dated by TCRdb to the early 2020s). With regard to the full study: The specificity and breadth of SARS-CoV-2-reactive T cell receptors after Ad26.COV2.S vaccination were assessed by TCRbeta repertoire sequencing. The TCR-sequenced set comprised about 32 samples: some 20 Ad26.COV2.S vaccine recipients, 5 placebo recipients and 8 SARS-CoV-2 convalescent individuals.

Looking up the germline V gene (reference sequence) yields CDR1 LGHDT and CDR2 YNNKEL. V is cut by 1 base and J by 15 bases, and the space between the germline ends is 10 bases. Reading from cysteine to phenylalanine, the CDR3 counts 11 amino acids. Left in the record is the CDR3 DNA by itself, 33 bases read in frame from the first base. What this sample's time point label stands for: individuals recovered from natural SARS-CoV-2 infection. The immunoSEQ Assay was used to sequence TCRbeta CDR3 regions. After extraction, genomic DNA underwent amplification by bias-controlled multiplex PCR, followed by high-throughput sequencing. Turning to the authors' computational methods: Collapsing and filtering of sequences were performed to quantify the absolute abundance of each unique TCRbeta CDR3 region. T cell fraction was estimated by normalization of TCRbeta template counts to usable DNA, with usable DNA being measured through amplification of reference genes present in all nucleated cells. Repertoire TCRs were annotated as SARS-CoV-2-specific by exact matching of V gene, CDR3 amino acid sequence and J gene to a known reactive TCR set. The reference SARS-CoV-2 TCR set came from MIRA and was filtered for enrichment in COVID-19-positive ImmuneCODE repertoires, removing public or cross-reactive TCRs. Based on the MIRA antigens, annotated TCRs were further analysed at the level of specific ORF or position within ORF. Breadth was defined as annotated unique rearrangements over total unique productive rearrangements; depth was the summed frequency of those rearrangements. TCR breadth was compared between groups using two-sided Wilcoxon rank-sum tests. TCRdb stores this immuneACCESS table with in-frame sequences only. Part of the clones is absent; in the studies checked, under half of the shortfall reflects unresolved V genes, and no reason is known for the rest. V and J calls and clone size follow that table, whereas D and trimming were derived from the DNA. Present in this sample are 180,000 or so clones, around 88% of which were seen just once. Of the sample, approximately 6% falls within the top ten clones.

Notes on this clone: Its antigen specificity is not known. Base qualities are not at hand, and no much larger clone is one base apart.

The investigation overall reported the following: After vaccination, spike-specific CD8+ and CD4+ T cell responses were reported to show substantial breadth. Vaccine and placebo recipients had similar non-spike TCR breadth, a finding consistent with the vaccine containing only spike. Spike-specific TCR breadth was higher in Ad26.COV2.S recipients than in placebo recipients (P = 0.0014). According to the authors, total T cell responses may have been underestimated by the TCR breadth and depth analyses.

Here the chain combines TRBV3-1 (or the pseudogene TRBV3-2) and TRBJ2-1; TRBD2 is perhaps the D gene, given 6 matching bases. Sequenced here: peripheral blood, sampled after recovery from COVID-19. The clonotype was recovered from a human donor who had recovered from COVID-19. The bases are TGTGCCAGCAGCCAAGGGGGCGGGGTGTTCTTC. Translated, it gives CASSQGGGVFF.